Shown below are 30 T cell receptor beta chains from a single sample sequenced in a study of blood T cell repertoires in COVID-19. Repertoires were generated with immunoSEQ multiplex PCR, while TCRdb's copy carries only in-frame clones and drops some. The sample shows some 400,000 clones, around 90% of them seen only once. The specimen sequenced was peripheral blood. The receptors were gathered from a man between 18 and 29 years old with active or convalescent COVID-19.

This sequence joins TRBV7-8 and TRBJ1-3; D ambiguous. The CDR3 extends over 17 amino acids. The V gene's germline CDR1 is SGHVS and CDR2 FQNEAQ. The germline V and J ends were trimmed by 3 bases and 3 bases, with 18 bases remaining between them. CDR3 in amino acids: CASSFFSGNRDGNTIYF. The CDR3 bases are TGTGCCAGCAGCTTTTTTTCCGGAAACCGGGATGGAAACACCATATATTTT.

The sample holds a few counts of this clone. V gene TRBV10-2 combines with J gene TRBJ2-5; 10 bases fit TRBD1. Germline CDR1 WSHSY, CDR2 SAAADI. Trimming removed 7 bases from V and 2 bases from J; junction bases left unmatched: 7. The CDR3 sequence is 15 residues long. The CDR3 loop is CASTWTGGAQETQYF. CDR3 coding DNA: TGCGCCAGCACCTGGACAGGGGGAGCTCAAGAGACCCAGTACTTC.

The count of this clone is one. The chain carries TRBV5-1 and TRBJ2-3; D unresolved. Germline V CDR1 and CDR2: SGHRS, YFSETQ. This CDR3 region has 15 residues. V was trimmed by 0 bases and J by 2 bases, leaving 10 bases between them. CDR3 loop: CASSLAGSPTDTQYF. The CDR3 DNA follows: TGCGCCAGCAGCTTGGCAGGTTCTCCCACAGATACGCAGTATTTT.

The chain couples TRBV7-2 to TRBJ2-3, with TRBD2 as a possible D gene (6 bases). The ends were cut back, 5 bases at V and 11 bases at J, with 14 bases in the middle. Germline V CDR1 and CDR2: SGHTA, FQGNSA. CDR3 length: 12 residues. The CDR3 nucleotides read TGTGCCAGCAGCCCTTTGGGAGGCAGGCAGTATTTT. This encodes CASSPLGGRQYF.

This chain joins TRBV19 and TRBJ2-3; TRBD1 agrees at 7 bases. Germline CDR1 LNHDA, CDR2 SQIVND (reference sequence). The CDR3 totals 15 residues. V trimming: 3 bases; J trimming: 4 bases; junction bases outside the gene matches: 7. The CDR3 nucleotides are TGTGCCAGTAGTATCTGGCAGGGGGTTTCAGATACGCAGTATTTT. It encodes CASSIWQGVSDTQYF.

This chain joins TRBV7-8 and TRBJ1-1, with TRBD1 matching over 10 bases. Unmatched junction bases numbered 6, after V lost 5 bases and J lost 3 bases. This CDR3 is 15 amino acids long. CDR1 is SGHVS, CDR2 FQNEAQ, per germline. CDR3 bases: TGTGCCAGCAGCCCGATGACAGGGGGCGACACTGAAGCTTTCTTT. Amino acid sequence: CASSPMTGGDTEAFF. Full variable domain (remainder filled in from reference TRBV7-8 and TRBJ1-1): GAGVSQSPRYKVAKRGQDVALRCDPISGHVSLFWYQQALGQGPEFLTYFQNEAQLDKSGLPSDRFFAERPEGSVSTLKIQRTQQEDSAVYLCASSPMTGGDTEAFFGQGTRLTVV.

The rearrangement joins TRBV3-1 (or the pseudogene TRBV3-2) to TRBJ1-2; D is possibly TRBD1 (5 bases). Trimming took 4 bases from V and 2 from J, leaving 14 bases between them. The CDR3 has 15 amino acids. Germline assignment: CDR1 LGHDT and CDR2 YNNKEL (reference sequence). The CDR3 here is CASSRGTSFNYGYTF. CDR3 sequence (DNA): TGTGCCAGCAGCCGCGGGACTTCATTCAACTATGGCTACACCTTC.

V is TRBV19 and J is TRBJ1-4; D gene uncertain. V dropped 10 bases and J dropped 8 bases, with 17 bases sitting between them. From germline, CDR1 is LNHDA and CDR2 SQIVND (reference sequence). CDR3 size: 13 residues. CDR3 nucleotide sequence: TGTGCCACTTCCGGGAGCTTGGGAGAAAAACTGTTTTTT. This gives the protein CATSGSLGEKLFF.

The CDR3 here is CASSLAYGQGPYEQYF. The CDR3 coding sequence is TGTGCCAGCAGCTTGGCATACGGACAGGGACCCTACGAGCAGTACTTC. The rearrangement uses TRBV5-8 and TRBJ2-7; TRBD1 matches at 8 bases. V lost 0 bases to trimming and J lost 2 bases; unmatched junction nucleotides: 7. Germline V gene lookup returns CDR1 SGHTS and CDR2 YDEGEE. The CDR3 has 16 residues.

The rearrangement joins TRBV9 to TRBJ2-7, with D maybe TRBD2 (6 bases). CDR1 and CDR2 (germline): SGDLS, YYNGEE. The CDR3 has 14 residues. Trimming removed 0 bases from V and 3 bases from J, with 10 bases in between. CDR3 DNA: TGTGCCAGCAGCGTAGGGGGGGATATCTACGAGCAGTACTTC. As protein: CASSVGGDIYEQYF.

The gene calls are TRBV15 and TRBJ1-2; 9 bases fit TRBD1. V lost 6 bases to trimming and J lost 3 bases; unmatched junction nucleotides: 8. This CDR3 is built from 15 residues. Germline assignment: CDR1 LNHNV and CDR2 YYDKDF (reference sequence). The CDR3 protein is CATRRTGGGYYGYTF. The CDR3 nucleotides read TGTGCCACCAGAAGAACAGGGGGCGGGTACTATGGCTACACCTTC.

The chain uses TRBV28 and TRBJ1-1; tentatively, D is TRBD1 (5 bases). V was shortened by 4 bases and J by 4 bases, with 19 bases between the two germline ends. Germline V gives CDR1 MDHEN, CDR2 SYDVKM. This CDR3 has 16 amino acids. CDR3 region: CASSSPIGAVGTEAFF. The CDR3 nucleotides are TGTGCCAGCAGTTCCCCCATAGGGGCCGTGGGCACTGAAGCTTTCTTT.

The chain is built from TRBV9 and TRBJ2-7, with a weak D call TRBD2 (7 bases). V lost 3 bases and J lost 7, with 20 bases in between. Germline V gene sequence: CDR1 SGDLS, CDR2 YYNGEE. This CDR3 has 15 amino acids. In DNA form, the CDR3 reads TGTGCCAGCAGCGCAGACCTGGGGGGGGCTGAGGAGCAGTACTTC. Protein product: CASSADLGGAEEQYF.

V and J are TRBV19 and TRBJ2-1, with D uncertain. The CDR3 covers 12 residues. Germline-derived CDR1 and CDR2 are LNHDA and SQIVND (reference sequence). Trimming took off 5 bases at V and 4 bases at J, with 6 bases between the two ends. The CDR3 sequence is CASSPRYNEQFF. For the CDR3, the DNA is TGTGCCAGTAGTCCCAGGTACAATGAGCAGTTCTTC.

The chain links TRBV6-5 to TRBJ2-5, with 9 bases fitting TRBD2. With 2 bases clipped from V and 8 bases from J, the junction kept 9 bases outside the gene matches. Germline values: CDR1 MNHEY, CDR2 SVGAGI. The CDR3 has 15 amino acids. CDR3 nucleotides: TGTGCCAGCAGTTACCGCCCGGGGACTAGCACCACCCAGTACTTC. Amino acids: CASSYRPGTSTTQYF.

This clone was seen just once. The chain carries TRBV9 and TRBJ2-1; 11 nucleotides agree with TRBD2. J gave up 5 bases and V 3 bases, and 7 bases lay outside the gene matches. Germline V gene lookup returns CDR1 SGDLS and CDR2 YYNGEE. This CDR3 region has 16 residues. CDR3 sequence: CASSGRLAGIDNEQFF. The CDR3 nucleotides are TGTGCCAGCAGCGGAAGACTAGCGGGAATCGACAATGAGCAGTTCTTC.

The chain links TRBV6-5 to TRBJ2-7; no clear D. CDR1 MNHEY and CDR2 SVGAGI come from the germline V gene. Trimming pared 2 bases from V and 2 bases from J, leaving 7 bases between. The CDR3 runs 13 residues. CDR3 residues: CASSYAQAYEQYF. CDR3 bases: TGTGCCAGCAGTTACGCTCAGGCCTACGAGCAGTACTTC.

The J gene is TRBJ1-1, the V gene TRBV27; unclear D gene. This CDR3 comprises 14 residues. Germline V lookup: CDR1 MNHEY, CDR2 SMNVEV (reference sequence). V gave up 0 bases and J gave up 5 bases, with 10 bases separating them. Here the CDR3 DNA reads TGTGCCAGCAGTTTATCACCGGGGAGGACTGAAGCTTTCTTT. Its translation is CASSLSPGRTEAFF.

This sequence joins TRBV11-3 and TRBJ2-2, with a possible D match to TRBD1 (6 bases). Germline V gene lookup returns CDR1 SGHNT and CDR2 YENEEA. This CDR3 has 16 residues. Between the trimmed V and J ends, which lost 0 bases and 0 bases, there was a span of 8 bases. CDR3 bases: TGTGCCAGCAGCTTAGACGGGACAACGAACACCGGGGAGCTGTTTTTT. Its translation is CASSLDGTTNTGELFF.

The chain carries TRBV5-6 and TRBJ2-7, with no clear D. The ends were cut back, 0 bases at V and 0 bases at J, with 7 bases in the middle. The CDR3 loop spans 14 amino acids. The germline CDR1 and CDR2 sequences are SGHDT and YYEEEE. The CDR3 here is CASSLGMSSYEQYF. The CDR3 region has the DNA TGTGCCAGCAGCTTGGGTATGAGCTCCTACGAGCAGTACTTC.

The chain joins TRBV9 to TRBJ2-2; 9 bases fit TRBD1. Unmatched junction bases numbered 8, after V lost 4 bases and J lost 4 bases. This CDR3 contains 16 residues. Germline V gene data show CDR1 as SGDLS and CDR2 as YYNGEE. CDR3 residues: CASSYDGTGFTGELFF. The CDR3 nucleotides are TGTGCCAGCAGCTATGACGGGACAGGGTTCACCGGGGAGCTGTTTTTT.

The chain uses TRBV5-1 and TRBJ1-3, with D perhaps TRBD1 (5 bases). The CDR3 consists of 17 residues. The V end was cut by 2 bases, the J end by 0 bases, with 15 bases between. Germline V lookup: CDR1 SGHRS, CDR2 YFSETQ. The CDR3 is CASSFNTDGASGNTIYF. CDR3 DNA: TGCGCCAGCAGCTTTAACACCGATGGGGCCTCTGGAAACACCATATATTTT.

The chain has TRBV28 and TRBJ2-5; 7 nucleotides align to TRBD2. J lost 5 bases, V lost 6 bases, and 9 bases had no gene match. The germline gives CDR1 MDHEN, CDR2 SYDVKM. This CDR3 contains 14 residues. CDR3 DNA sequence: TGTGCCAGCAGCCGACTAGCCCCTGGGGAGACCCAGTACTTC. This codes for CASSRLAPGETQYF.

The chain couples TRBV2 to TRBJ1-2; D not resolved. The length of the CDR3 is 11 residues. CDR1 is SNHLY and CDR2 is FYNNEI in the germline V gene. V dropped 7 bases and J dropped 7 bases, with 10 bases sitting between them. The CDR3 loop is CASKGVVGYTF. CDR3 DNA sequence: TGTGCCAGCAAAGGAGTCGTTGGCTACACCTTC.

The chain combines TRBV6-5 with TRBJ1-6; D not resolved. The CDR3 sequence is 15 residues long. The germline CDR1 and CDR2 sequences are MNHEY and SVGAGI. The V gene lost 2 bases and the J gene lost 0 bases, with 5 bases spanning the gap. Here the CDR3 DNA reads TGTGCCAGCAGTTACGCCGGCTCCTATAATTCACCCCTCCACTTT. Translated: CASSYAGSYNSPLHF.

The chain combines TRBV4-1 with TRBJ1-1; no firm D call. The V end lost 2 bases, the J end lost 1 base, and 8 bases lay between the germline ends. The V gene's germline CDR1 is MGHRA and CDR2 YSYEKL. The CDR3 runs to 14 residues. CDR3 region: CASSQRRANTEAFF. The DNA of the CDR3 is TGCGCCAGCAGCCAACGGCGGGCGAACACTGAAGCTTTCTTT.

This chain uses TRBV28 with TRBJ1-5; TRBD1 might be the D (5 bases). The length of the CDR3 is 15 residues. V was cut by 6 bases and J by 7 bases, with 19 bases left in between. The germline V gene has CDR1 MDHEN and CDR2 SYDVKM. The CDR3 loop reads CASRSMLGGSQPQHF. CDR3 coding DNA: TGTGCCAGCAGATCCATGTTGGGGGGATCGCAGCCCCAGCATTTT.

The V call is TRBV18, the J call TRBJ1-2; D is possibly TRBD1 (6 bases). Germline CDR1 reads KGHSH; CDR2 reads LQKENI. V was cut by 5 bases and J by 4 bases, with 17 bases left in between. The CDR3 totals 15 residues. CDR3 in amino acids: CASSTGQLSPYGYTF. The CDR3 nucleotides are TGTGCCAGCTCAACCGGACAGCTAAGTCCCTATGGCTACACCTTC.

This clone was observed a few times. This rearrangement joins TRBV7-3 to TRBJ1-2; perhaps TRBD1 as D (5 bases). The CDR3 has 13 amino acids. Trimming left V 3 bases short and J 3 bases short, with 8 bases between. CDR1 and CDR2 (germline): SGHTA, FQGTGA. The DNA for the CDR3 is TGTGCCAGCAGCTTGGGGGGTGACTATGGCTACACCTTC. Residues: CASSLGGDYGYTF.

This clone was observed a few times. The chain uses TRBV7-3 and TRBJ2-1, with TRBD1 as a possible D gene (6 bases). The V gene lost 5 bases and the J gene lost 4 bases, with 12 bases spanning the gap. This CDR3 contains 14 residues. Germline V CDR1 and CDR2: SGHTA, FQGTGA. CDR3: CASSPRDNYNEQFF. CDR3 bases: TGTGCCAGCAGCCCCCGGGACAATTACAATGAGCAGTTCTTC.